Listed here are 23 T cell receptor beta chains from one sample, sequenced in a study of blood T cell repertoires in COVID-19. Data came from immunoSEQ multiplex PCR; TCRdb stores just in-frame clones and leaves some out. The sample lists 75,000 to 80,000 clones; roughly 80% were seen once. Source material: peripheral blood. The receptor source for this set is a woman in her fifties or sixties with acute or convalescent COVID-19.

The genes are TRBV30 and TRBJ2-7, with 7 bases identical to TRBD1. The CDR3 runs to 13 residues. The V segment lost 2 bases and the J segment 6 bases; nucleotides outside the gene matches: 7. Germline loops: CDR1 GTSNPN, CDR2 SVGIG (reference sequence). The CDR3 region is CAWSYRGRGEQYF. The CDR3 DNA reads as TGTGCCTGGAGTTACAGGGGAAGGGGCGAGCAGTACTTC.

The rearrangement links TRBV6-9 to TRBJ2-7, with D possibly TRBD1 on 6 matching bases. The CDR3 is 15 residues long. V was cut by 5 bases and J by 2 bases, with 16 bases left in between. Germline V gene sequence: CDR1 MNHGY, CDR2 SVAAGI. The CDR3 DNA is TGTGCCAGCAGTGGGCGCAGGGGCCAGACCTACGAGCAGTACGTC. The encoded protein is CASSGRRGQTYEQYV.

V gene TRBV10-3 combines with J gene TRBJ2-2, with 10 bases matching TRBD1. The germline V gene encodes CDR1 ENHRY and CDR2 SYGVKD. This CDR3 region has 14 residues. The V and J ends lost 6 bases and 6 bases, in that order; junction bases with no gene match: 4. CDR3 in amino acids: CAIRGTGVPGELFF. The CDR3 region has the DNA TGTGCCATCAGGGGGACAGGGGTACCCGGGGAGCTGTTTTTT.

The rearrangement uses TRBV5-1 and TRBJ2-5; 12 bases align to TRBD1. The trim removed 0 bases at V and 5 bases at J, leaving 5 bases unmatched. Per germline, CDR1 SGHRS and CDR2 YFSETQ. The CDR3 consists of 16 residues. The CDR3 loop is CASSLAGTGGPETQYF. As DNA, the CDR3 is TGCGCCAGCAGCTTGGCCGGGACAGGGGGCCCGGAGACCCAGTACTTC.

V is TRBV9 and J is TRBJ2-3; 9 bases fit TRBD2. V gave up 0 bases and J gave up 5 bases; unmatched junction bases: 7. From germline, CDR1 is SGDLS and CDR2 YYNGEE. This CDR3 region has 16 residues. The CDR3 nucleotides read TGTGCCAGCAGCGTAGGTAATAGCGGGGGTGGAGATACGCAGTATTTT. This sequence encodes CASSVGNSGGGDTQYF.

This clone was observed a handful of times. V is TRBV6-1 and J is TRBJ1-2; 9 bases match TRBD1. V lost 4 bases and J lost 2; bases outside the gene matches: 8. The CDR3 runs 16 residues. Per germline, CDR1 MNHNS and CDR2 SASEGT. The CDR3 here is CASSGLRDRANYGYTF. The CDR3 coding sequence is TGTGCCAGCAGTGGACTCCGGGACAGGGCCAACTATGGCTACACCTTC.

The J gene is TRBJ1-1, the V gene TRBV10-3, with D maybe TRBD1 (6 bases). CDR3 length: 12 amino acids. CDR1 is ENHRY and CDR2 is SYGVKD in the germline V gene. The V and J ends lost 5 bases and 7 bases respectively, with 11 bases between them. The CDR3 DNA reads as TGTGCCATCAGTAAAACACAGGGTGAAGCTTTCTTT. Protein sequence: CAISKTQGEAFF.

This rearrangement joins TRBV24-1 to TRBJ1-1; the D gene is possibly TRBD1 (5 bases). Germline-derived CDR1 and CDR2 are KGHDR and SFDVKD. The CDR3 contains 12 residues. Trimming removed 4 bases from V and 6 bases from J, with 8 bases in between. CDR3 sequence reads: CATSDRQSEAFF. The CDR3 bases are TGTGCCACCAGTGACCGACAGTCTGAAGCTTTCTTT.

This clone ranks as medium-sized. The chain combines TRBV9 with TRBJ2-1; D not certain. The CDR3 totals 15 residues. The V end lost 2 bases, the J end lost 5 bases, and 14 bases lay between the germline ends. Germline CDR1 and CDR2: SGDLS and YYNGEE. This chain's CDR3 is CASSVGPVSHNEQFF. The DNA of the CDR3 is TGTGCCAGCAGCGTTGGGCCAGTATCTCACAATGAGCAGTTCTTC. The variable domain in full, completed from reference TRBV9 and TRBJ2-1, reads DSGVTQTPKHLITATGQRVTLRCSPRSGDLSVYWYQQSLDQGLQFLIQYYNGEERAKGNILERFSAQQFPDLHSELNLSSLELGDSALYFCASSVGPVSHNEQFFGPGTRLTVL.

The chain links TRBV11-2 to TRBJ2-2, with D possibly being TRBD2 (6 bases). Per germline, CDR1 SGHAT and CDR2 FQNNGV. This CDR3 spans 16 amino acids. V lost 5 bases and J 2 bases, leaving 15 bases between the germline ends. The CDR3 nucleotides are TGTGCCAGCAGCGGAGCTGGGGGGAGTAACACCGGGGAGCTGTTTTTT. It encodes CASSGAGGSNTGELFF.

V usage is TRBV11-2 and J usage is TRBJ2-7, with D perhaps matching TRBD2 (5 bases). V lost 0 bases and J lost 7, with 13 bases in between. Germline V gene lookup returns CDR1 SGHAT and CDR2 FQNNGV. CDR3 length equals 14 residues. CDR3 sequence (DNA): TGTGCCAGCAGCTTAGATCTAGCCGGGCGGGAGCAGTACGTC. Protein product: CASSLDLAGREQYV.

J is TRBJ2-2 and V is TRBV7-2, with TRBD1 identical over 10 bases. The CDR3 contains 16 residues. CDR1 and CDR2 from the germline V gene are SGHTA and FQGNSA. V lost 5 bases, J lost 3 bases, and 6 bases stayed unmatched. The CDR3 DNA follows: TGTGCCAGCAGCAAGCGACAGGGGGCAGACACCGGGGAGCTGTTTTTT. Its protein is CASSKRQGADTGELFF.

This clone is labeled medium-sized (0.01 to 0.1%). The chain links TRBV6-2 or TRBV6-3 to TRBJ1-2, with a possible D match to TRBD1 (5 bases). Germline V gene data show CDR1 as MNHEY and CDR2 as SVGEGT. V lost 2 bases, J lost 6 bases, and 10 bases lay in between. The CDR3 is made up of 13 amino acids. CDR3 coding DNA: TGTGCCAGCAGTTACGGCAGGGATGATGGCTACACCTTC. Translation gives CASSYGRDDGYTF.

This clone was counted only a few times. This chain joins TRBV19 and TRBJ1-2; 8 bases are a match to TRBD1. Trimming at V came to 3 bases and at J to 4 bases, leaving 7 bases not matched to a gene. Germline V gene lookup returns CDR1 LNHDA and CDR2 SQIVND (reference sequence). The CDR3 is made up of 15 amino acids. The CDR3 sequence: CASSIGGQETYGYTF. In DNA, the CDR3 is TGTGCCAGTAGTATTGGGGGACAGGAGACCTATGGCTACACCTTC.

The genes are TRBV11-2 and TRBJ2-7; 13 bases match TRBD2. The V gene end was trimmed by 2 bases and the J gene end by 2 bases; junction bases not matched to a gene: 0. The CDR3 is made up of 15 amino acids. Looked up from germline, CDR1 is SGHAT and CDR2 is FQNNGV. CDR3 protein: CASSLTSGGAYEQYV. The CDR3 nucleotides are TGTGCCAGCAGCTTAACTAGCGGGGGGGCCTACGAGCAGTACGTC.

This clone came up a few times. The chain has TRBV28 and TRBJ2-1; D is unclear. With 5 bases removed from V and 0 bases from J, the gap between germline ends came to 8 bases. Germline CDR1 is MDHEN and CDR2 is SYDVKM. The CDR3 loop spans 14 amino acids. CDR3 in amino acids: CASSPFSSYNEQFF. The CDR3 DNA is TGTGCCAGCAGTCCCTTTAGCTCCTACAATGAGCAGTTCTTC.

The CDR3 here is CASTLQGAYSPLHF. The CDR3 nucleotides are TGTGCCAGCACGCTTCAGGGGGCTTACTCACCCCTCCACTTT. The chain is built from TRBV6-6 and TRBJ1-6; 8 bases align to TRBD1. Germline V gene lookup returns CDR1 MNHNY and CDR2 SVGAGI (reference sequence). V was pared by 7 bases and J by 10 bases, with 9 bases of the junction left unmatched. This CDR3 region has 14 residues.

The chain couples TRBV21-1 to TRBJ1-3. TRBV21-1 is flagged as a pseudogene. This CDR3 spans 19 amino acids. In DNA, the CDR3 is TGTGCCAGCATTGAAATTAGGCGAGAGGGCAATCTCTCTGGAAACACCATATATTTT. Translation gives CASIEIRREGNLSGNTIYF.

This clone has a single count. CDR3: CAWMGAYNSPLHF. CDR3 nucleotides: TGTGCCTGGATGGGAGCGTATAATTCACCCCTCCACTTT. This sequence joins TRBV30 and TRBJ1-6, with D unclear. CDR3 length: 13 residues. V was clipped by 4 bases and J by 4 bases, with 8 bases between them. Looked up from germline, CDR1 is GTSNPN and CDR2 is SVGIG (reference sequence).

This clone was counted only a few times. V usage is TRBV28 and J usage is TRBJ1-5, with 7 bases aligning to TRBD1. The CDR3 spans 16 residues. J gave up 5 bases and V 2 bases, and 9 bases lay outside the gene matches. Germline-derived CDR1 and CDR2 are MDHEN and SYDVKM. CDR3 amino acids: CASSLATGVRDQPQHF. The DNA of the CDR3 is TGTGCCAGCAGTTTAGCTACAGGGGTAAGAGATCAGCCCCAGCATTTT.

The chain carries TRBV5-6 and TRBJ2-5; D perhaps matches TRBD2 (6 bases). Germline V gene data show CDR1 as SGHDT and CDR2 as YYEEEE. CDR3 length: 13 residues. V shed 2 bases and J shed 1 base, with 6 bases lying between them. The CDR3 bases are TGTGCCAGCAGCTTCGGGGGCCAAGAGACCCAGTACTTC. Protein sequence: CASSFGGQETQYF.

This chain uses TRBV6-5 with TRBJ1-3; D gene uncertain. The CDR3 consists of 11 residues. Germline values: CDR1 MNHEY, CDR2 SVGAGI. V lost 10 bases, J lost 2 bases, and 6 bases lay in between. CDR3 amino acids: CATLAGNTIYF. The CDR3 DNA reads TGTGCCACCCTCGCTGGAAACACCATATATTTT.

The rearrangement uses TRBV5-1 and TRBJ2-7, with TRBD2 matching 7 bases. CDR1 and CDR2 (germline): SGHRS, YFSETQ. The length of the CDR3 is 15 residues. V was pared by 2 bases and J by 4 bases, with 9 bases of the junction left unmatched. DNA of the CDR3: TGCGCCAGCAGCTTAGCGGGGTCAGTCGGATACGAGCAGTACTTC. Encoded protein: CASSLAGSVGYEQYF. Variable domain in full (rest from reference TRBV5-1 and TRBJ2-7): KAGVTQTPRYLIKTRGQQVTLSCSPISGHRSVSWYQQTPGQGLQFLFEYFSETQRNKGNFPGRFSGRQFSNSRSEMNVSTLELGDSALYLCASSLAGSVGYEQYFGPGTRLTVT.